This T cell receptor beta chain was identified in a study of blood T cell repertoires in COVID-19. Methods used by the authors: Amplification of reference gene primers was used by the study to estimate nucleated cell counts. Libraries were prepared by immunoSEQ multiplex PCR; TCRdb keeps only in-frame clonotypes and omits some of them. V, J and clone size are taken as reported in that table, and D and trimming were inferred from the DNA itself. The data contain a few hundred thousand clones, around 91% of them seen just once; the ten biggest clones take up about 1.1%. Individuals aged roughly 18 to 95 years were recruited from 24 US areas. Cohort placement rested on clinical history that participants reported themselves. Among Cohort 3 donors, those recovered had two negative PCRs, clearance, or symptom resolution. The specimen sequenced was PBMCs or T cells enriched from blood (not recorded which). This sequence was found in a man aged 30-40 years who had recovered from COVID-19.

Here the CDR3 DNA reads TGTGCCAGCACCCCTAGAGGGAGGGCCGAATGGGCCAAAAACATTCAGTACTTC. Translated, it gives CASTPRGRAEWAKNIQYF. The V and J genes are TRBV28 and TRBJ2-4; TRBD2 agrees at 7 bases. The V gene's germline CDR1 is MDHEN and CDR2 SYDVKM. The CDR3 loop spans 18 amino acids. J gave up 1 base and V 7 bases, and 16 bases lay outside the gene matches.